The entry below gives a single T cell receptor (beta chain) sequence along with its context. Antigen specificity is unknown. These data originate in a study of T cells in Graves' hyperthyroidism and ophthalmopathy. V lost 2 bases, J lost 9 bases, and 6 bases stayed unmatched. Germline V gene lookup returns CDR1 MNHEY and CDR2 SVGEGT. The CDR3 totals 14 residues. Recently diagnosed hyperthyroidism of less than 2 months' duration affected patients aged 18 to 65. RNA transcripts provided the source from which TCR beta CDR3 regions were amplified. Initially, a first-round RT-PCR of the TCR CDR3 employed the HTBI primer set. TCRdb fed the multiplex PCR reads into MiXCR, producing one record per CDR3 protein. Of a few hundred thousand distinct CDR3 sequences detected, approximately 14% appear once; the ten largest clones hold around a quarter. Study-wide results and caveats: In the blood, most expanded thyroid clonotypes above 0.001 appeared as well.

This TCR was recovered from a woman under 30 with Graves' hyperthyroidism that later progressed to Graves' ophthalmopathy. J is TRBJ1-5 and V is TRBV6-2 or TRBV6-3; TRBD1 agrees at 8 bases. Sequenced sample: blood. The CDR3 here is CASSYRTGIGPQHF. The CDR3 nucleotides are TGTGCCAGCAGTTACCGGACAGGGATTGGGCCCCAGCATTTT.